The 10 T cell receptor beta chains in this list originate from one sample, sequenced in a study of cytomegalovirus exposure and HLA in healthy donors. Data came from immunoSEQ multiplex PCR; TCRdb stores just in-frame clones and leaves some out. This table has some 140,000 clones, around 89% appearing once. Material for sequencing was PBMCs. The receptors here all came from a woman in her 30s in good health and CMV-seropositive.

This sequence joins TRBV28 and TRBJ1-1, with D unresolved. Germline CDR1 reads MDHEN; CDR2 reads SYDVKM. The germline V and J ends were trimmed by 4 bases and 9 bases, with 18 bases remaining between them. CDR3 length: 14 residues. CDR3 in amino acids: CASSSGPRFVKAFF. In DNA, the CDR3 is TGTGCCAGCAGTTCAGGTCCTCGGTTTGTAAAAGCTTTCTTT. The full variable domain, with the rest looked up from reference TRBV28 and TRBJ1-1, is DVKVTQSSRYLVKRTGEKVFLECVQDMDHENMFWYRQDPGLGLRLIYFSYDVKMKEKGDIPEGYSVSREKKERFSLILESASTNQTSMYLCASSSGPRFVKAFFGQGTRLTVV.

The rearrangement uses TRBV5-1 and TRBJ2-7; 11 nucleotides line up with TRBD1. CDR1 SGHRS and CDR2 YFSETQ come from the germline V gene. Trimming took 5 bases from V and 6 from J; bases not matched to a gene: 10. This CDR3 comprises 15 residues. DNA for the CDR3: TGCGCCAGCAGGTCCGTGGACAGGGGGCGCGGCGAGCAGTACTTC. Amino acid sequence: CASRSVDRGRGEQYF.

As DNA, the CDR3 is TGTGCCAGCAGTGAATTCCCGTTACGGACTAACACCGGGGAGCTGTTTTTT. Residues: CASSEFPLRTNTGELFF. The chain employs TRBV25-1 and TRBJ2-2; D may be TRBD2 (5 bases). Trimming left V 1 base short and J 2 bases short, with 14 bases between. There are 17 residues in the CDR3. Germline V gene data show CDR1 as MGHDK and CDR2 as SYGVNS.

This CDR3 reads CASSLVGTTGNYGYTF. As DNA, the CDR3 is TGTGCCAGCAGCTTGGTTGGCACGACTGGGAACTATGGCTACACCTTC. V usage is TRBV5-6 and J usage is TRBJ1-2; D is undetermined. CDR3 length equals 16 residues. Germline V gene data show CDR1 as SGHDT and CDR2 as YYEEEE. V lost 0 bases and J lost 2, with 14 bases in between. The full variable domain, in which reference TRBV5-6 and TRBJ1-2 provide the parts outside the CDR3, is DAGVTQSPTHLIKTRGQQVTLRCSPKSGHDTVSWYQQALGQGPQFIFQYYEEEERQRGNFPDRFSGHQFPNYSSELNVNALLLGDSALYLCASSLVGTTGNYGYTFGSGTRLTVV.

The rearrangement uses TRBV4-1 and TRBJ2-5; D gene ambiguous. Germline V gene sequence: CDR1 MGHRA, CDR2 YSYEKL. V was clipped by 0 bases and J by 4 bases, with 12 bases between them. The CDR3 length is 15 residues. In nucleotides, the CDR3 is TGCGCCAGCAGCCAAGATACGGGTAGAGTAGAGACCCAGTACTTC. Its protein is CASSQDTGRVETQYF.

The chain combines TRBV5-6 with TRBJ2-5; the D gene is possibly TRBD2 (5 bases). This CDR3 is 14 amino acids long. V was shortened by 3 bases and J by 2 bases, with 11 bases between the two germline ends. Germline CDR1 is SGHDT and CDR2 is YYEEEE. The CDR3: CASSWTGEQETQYF. As DNA, the CDR3 is TGTGCCAGCAGCTGGACCGGGGAGCAAGAGACCCAGTACTTC.

This clone was detected once. V usage is TRBV9 and J usage is TRBJ2-3, with 8 bases fitting TRBD2. Germline assignment: CDR1 SGDLS and CDR2 YYNGEE. CDR3 length equals 16 residues. Trimming took 0 bases from V and 7 from J; bases not matched to a gene: 10. The CDR3 coding sequence is TGTGCCAGCAGCGTAGTGGGCGGGGGGCACGAGCATACGCAGTATTTT. This gives the protein CASSVVGGGHEHTQYF.

The gene calls are TRBV21-1 and TRBJ1-5; TRBD1 reflects the table's D call only, with no check against the DNA. TRBV21-1 is a listed pseudogene. The CDR3 spans 17 residues. In DNA, the CDR3 is TGTGCCAGCAGCAATTCCGCCCCAGGGAACTTCAATCAGCCCCAGCATTTT. Its translation: CASSNSAPGNFNQPQHF.

The chain couples TRBV5-5 to TRBJ1-2, with TRBD1 matching 8 bases. Germline CDR1 reads SGHKS; CDR2 reads YYEKEE (reference sequence). J gave up 6 bases and V 4 bases, and 14 bases lay outside the gene matches. This CDR3 is 16 amino acids long. The CDR3 sequence is CASSPETPTGAHGYTF. The CDR3 bases are TGTGCCAGCAGCCCCGAAACCCCGACAGGGGCCCATGGCTACACCTTC.

V and J are TRBV29-1 and TRBJ1-2, with a tentative D call TRBD1 (6 bases). The CDR3 has 15 amino acids. CDR1 and CDR2 from the germline V gene are SQVTM and ANQGSEA. V was trimmed by 4 bases and J by 4 bases, leaving 19 bases between them. The CDR3 loop reads CSVVGGANDVYGYTF. The CDR3 region has the DNA TGCAGCGTTGTAGGGGGGGCAAACGACGTCTATGGCTACACCTTC.